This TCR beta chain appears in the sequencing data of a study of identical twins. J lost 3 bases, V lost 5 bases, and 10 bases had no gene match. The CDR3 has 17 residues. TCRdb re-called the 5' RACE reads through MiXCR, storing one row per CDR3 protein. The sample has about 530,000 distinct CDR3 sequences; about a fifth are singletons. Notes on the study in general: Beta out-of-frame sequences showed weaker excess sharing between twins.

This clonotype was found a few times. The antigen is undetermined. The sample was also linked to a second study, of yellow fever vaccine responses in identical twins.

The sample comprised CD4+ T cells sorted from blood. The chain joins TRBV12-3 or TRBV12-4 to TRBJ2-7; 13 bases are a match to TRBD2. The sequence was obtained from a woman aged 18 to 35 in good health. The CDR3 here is CASSRGLAGPKDYEQYF. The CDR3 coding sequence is TGTGCCAGCAGTCGGGGACTAGCGGGACCAAAGGACTACGAGCAGTACTTC.